The 21 T cell receptor beta chains listed next were all sequenced from one sample in a study of shared clonotypes between healthy human individuals. Profiling relied on immunoSEQ multiplex PCR, and the TCRdb table lists in-frame clones only, not all of them. The sample includes approximately 2.1 million clones, just over 90% of them seen just once. The sequenced material came from naive CD4+ T cells from PBMCs. The sample's subset: CD45RA+ positively selected. All receptors come from a man aged 18-30 years in good health. Some clones in this sample may be carry-over from other donors' samples.

V gene TRBV7-2 combines with J gene TRBJ2-3, with D tentatively TRBD1 (6 bases). CDR1 is SGHTA and CDR2 is FQGNSA in the germline V gene. CDR3 length equals 14 residues. Trimming removed 4 bases at V and 1 base at J, with 9 bases between. The CDR3 DNA reads as TGTGCCAGCAGCTCCAGACAGGGCACAGATACGCAGTATTTT. Amino acid sequence: CASSSRQGTDTQYF. Using reference TRBV7-2 and TRBJ2-3 for the parts outside the CDR3, the full variable domain is GAGVSQSPSNKVTEKGKDVELRCDPISGHTALYWYRQSLGQGLEFLIYFQGNSAPDKSGLPSDRFSAERTGGSVSTLTIQRTQQEDSAVYLCASSSRQGTDTQYFGPGTRLTVL.

The chain joins TRBV5-6 to TRBJ2-1; no clear D gene. The CDR3 has 15 amino acids. Per the germline V gene, CDR1 is SGHDT and CDR2 is YYEEEE. With 2 bases removed from V and 0 bases from J, the gap between germline ends came to 9 bases. The DNA for the CDR3 is TGTGCCAGCAGCTTATTCTCAAGCTCCTACAATGAGCAGTTCTTC. It specifies CASSLFSSSYNEQFF. Full variable domain (remainder filled in from reference TRBV5-6 and TRBJ2-1): DAGVTQSPTHLIKTRGQQVTLRCSPKSGHDTVSWYQQALGQGPQFIFQYYEEEERQRGNFPDRFSGHQFPNYSSELNVNALLLGDSALYLCASSLFSSSYNEQFFGPGTRLTVL.

V gene TRBV19 combines with J gene TRBJ2-5; TRBD1 might be the D (5 bases). The V end lost 5 bases, the J end lost 1 base, and 11 bases lay between the germline ends. The CDR3 runs to 14 residues. The germline V gene has CDR1 LNHDA and CDR2 SQIVND (reference sequence). The CDR3 is CASSHRSFQETQYF. The CDR3 nucleotides read TGTGCCAGTAGTCACAGGAGCTTCCAAGAGACCCAGTACTTC.

The rearrangement uses TRBV28 and TRBJ1-3; D is undetermined. The germline V gene has CDR1 MDHEN and CDR2 SYDVKM. The CDR3 totals 15 residues. Trimming left V 4 bases short and J 8 bases short, with 18 bases between. The chain's CDR3 is CASSSRNRNGDTIYF. CDR3 nucleotides: TGTGCCAGCAGTTCCCGGAATCGGAACGGGGACACCATATATTTT.

The rearrangement uses TRBV7-9 and TRBJ1-1; no firm D call. Between the trimmed V and J ends, which lost 0 bases and 0 bases, there was a span of 8 bases. Per germline, CDR1 SEHNR and CDR2 FQNEAQ (reference sequence). The CDR3 is 15 amino acids. CDR3 in amino acids: CASSLADEVNTEAFF. The CDR3 bases are TGTGCCAGCAGCTTAGCTGATGAGGTGAACACTGAAGCTTTCTTT.

The chain has TRBV18 and TRBJ2-5; TRBD1 or TRBD2 may be the D gene (5 bases each). The V gene's germline CDR1 is KGHSH and CDR2 LQKENI. There are 12 residues in the CDR3. V was trimmed by 3 bases and J by 7 bases, leaving 9 bases between them. The CDR3 coding sequence is TGTGCCAGCTCACCCCCAGGGAGGACCCAGTACTTC. Translation: CASSPPGRTQYF.

This clone was seen once. This sequence joins TRBV28 and TRBJ1-5; 9 positions agree with TRBD1. The CDR3 has 15 amino acids. J was trimmed by 8 bases and V by 6 bases; bases with no gene match: 11. Germline CDR1 reads MDHEN; CDR2 reads SYDVKM. The CDR3 nucleotides are TGTGCCAGCAGCCGTAATACAGGGGGCGCGAAGCCCCAGCATTTT. Its protein is CASSRNTGGAKPQHF.

Only one count was recorded for this clone. This rearrangement joins TRBV30 to TRBJ2-7; 9 bases agree with TRBD2. CDR3 length equals 13 residues. Germline CDR1 and CDR2: GTSNPN and SVGIG (reference sequence). V shed 3 bases, J shed 11 bases, and the junction held 11 bases outside the gene matches. CDR3: CAWRTAGGREEYF. In DNA, the CDR3 is TGTGCCTGGAGGACAGCGGGAGGAAGGGAGGAGTACTTC. Full variable domain (outside the CDR3, taken from reference TRBV30 and TRBJ2-7): SQTIHQWPATLVQPVGSPLSLECTVEGTSNPNLYWYRQAAGRGLQLLFYSVGIGQISSEVPQNLSASRPQDRQFILSSKKLLLSDSGFYLCAWRTAGGREEYFGPGTRLTVT.

V and J are TRBV6-1 and TRBJ2-5; D perhaps matches TRBD1 (5 bases). Germline V gene lookup returns CDR1 MNHNS and CDR2 SASEGT. The CDR3 is 14 amino acids. V lost 5 bases and J 2 bases, leaving 12 bases between the germline ends. CDR3 bases: TGTGCCAGCAGTCCCCGGCCAGGGCAAGAGACCCAGTACTTC. Protein sequence: CASSPRPGQETQYF.

The J gene is TRBJ2-1, the V gene TRBV7-3, with TRBD1 matching 12 bases. Germline-derived CDR1 and CDR2 are SGHTA and FQGTGA. Unmatched junction bases numbered 7, after V lost 4 bases and J lost 6 bases. CDR3 length: 16 amino acids. The CDR3 sequence is CASSYRPGQGANEQFF. Here the CDR3 DNA reads TGTGCCAGCAGCTACCGGCCGGGACAGGGGGCCAATGAGCAGTTCTTC.

This clone was recorded once. The rearrangement joins TRBV10-1 to TRBJ2-1; D may be TRBD2 (5 bases). V was pared by 6 bases and J by 4 bases, with 10 bases between. In germline, CDR1 is WNHNN, CDR2 SYGVQD (reference sequence). The CDR3 consists of 13 residues. The CDR3 reads CASSGGLYNEQFF. In DNA form, the CDR3 reads TGCGCCAGCAGCGGCGGGCTGTACAATGAGCAGTTCTTC.

This chain connects TRBV18 to TRBJ2-4; a weak D match, TRBD1 (6 bases). The CDR3 covers 14 residues. CDR1 KGHSH and CDR2 LQKENI come from the germline V gene. V was clipped by 5 bases and J by 0 bases, with 8 bases between them. For the CDR3, the DNA is TGTGCCAGCTCATCACAGGGAGCCAAAAACATTCAGTACTTC. This encodes CASSSQGAKNIQYF.

This chain uses TRBV30 with TRBJ2-4, with TRBD2 identical over 7 bases. In germline, CDR1 is GTSNPN, CDR2 SVGIG (reference sequence). Germline trimming cut 2 bases from V and 7 bases from J; bases unmatched to any gene: 5. The CDR3 runs to 13 residues. CDR3 region: CAWSRGGANIQYF. Written as DNA, the CDR3 is TGTGCCTGGAGTCGGGGAGGGGCGAACATTCAGTACTTC.

The J gene is TRBJ1-5, the V gene TRBV6-1; TRBD1 aligns across 7 bases. Germline V lookup: CDR1 MNHNS, CDR2 SASEGT. This CDR3 spans 14 amino acids. Germline trimming cut 8 bases from V and 5 bases from J; bases unmatched to any gene: 9. As DNA, the CDR3 is TGTGCCAGCTCCCAACAGGGGCTTTATCAGCCCCAGCATTTT. Translation: CASSQQGLYQPQHF.

V is TRBV7-2 and J is TRBJ2-1; D assignment may be TRBD1 or TRBD2 (5 bases each). The length of the CDR3 is 15 residues. The germline V gene has CDR1 SGHTA and CDR2 FQGNSA. With 2 bases removed from V and 7 bases from J, the gap between germline ends came to 15 bases. The CDR3: CASSLRGPGSNEQFF. CDR3 DNA sequence: TGTGCCAGCAGCTTAAGGGGACCAGGTTCAAATGAGCAGTTCTTC.

Remarks on this clone: The sample contains more than one DNA sequence encoding this CDR3. The chain employs TRBV9 and TRBJ2-1; TRBD2 aligns across 12 bases. The CDR3 is 16 residues long. Per germline, CDR1 SGDLS and CDR2 YYNGEE. V shed 0 bases and J 6 bases; nucleotides not matched to a gene: 4. Here the CDR3 reads CASSVGGTSGLNEQFF. DNA for the CDR3: TGTGCCAGCAGCGTAGGGGGGACTAGCGGGCTCAATGAGCAGTTCTTC.

The chain recombines TRBV14 with TRBJ2-1, with TRBD2 identical over 10 bases. The CDR3 loop spans 16 amino acids. Trimming took 5 bases from V and 9 from J; bases not matched to a gene: 13. Germline values: CDR1 SGHDN, CDR2 FVKESK. CDR3 region: CASSSRAAGGPGEQFF. The CDR3 DNA sequence: TGTGCCAGCAGCTCCCGAGCAGCGGGAGGGCCGGGTGAGCAGTTCTTC. The full variable domain, with the rest looked up from reference TRBV14 and TRBJ2-1, is EAGVTQFPSHSVIEKGQTVTLRCDPISGHDNLYWYRRVMGKEIKFLLHFVKESKQDESGMPNNRFLAERTGGTYSTLKVQPAELEDSGVYFCASSSRAAGGPGEQFFGPGTRLTVL.

The chain combines TRBV9 with TRBJ2-2; D uncertain. This CDR3 has 16 amino acids. In germline, CDR1 is SGDLS, CDR2 YYNGEE. Deletions cut 3 bases from V and 7 bases from J, with 19 bases between. The DNA for the CDR3 is TGTGCCAGCAGCGCCGAGGCCCGACTCCAACTCGGGGAGCTGTTTTTT. Amino acids: CASSAEARLQLGELFF.

V gene TRBV19 combines with J gene TRBJ2-2; tentatively, D is TRBD2 (6 bases). CDR1 and CDR2 from the germline V gene are LNHDA and SQIVND (reference sequence). The CDR3 sequence is 17 residues long. Trimming pared 5 bases from V and 0 bases from J, leaving 16 bases between. This CDR3 is CASSHRRGLANTGELFF. The CDR3 nucleotides read TGTGCCAGTAGTCACCGGCGGGGCCTCGCGAACACCGGGGAGCTGTTTTTT.

The DNA of the CDR3 is TGCGCCAGCAGGCGGGAGGGCGGTGGCACTGAAGCTTTCTTT. This translates into CASRREGGGTEAFF. V gene TRBV5-1 combines with J gene TRBJ1-1; D remains unclear. V lost 5 bases to trimming and J lost 4 bases, with 15 bases between them. Per germline, CDR1 SGHRS and CDR2 YFSETQ. This CDR3 is built from 14 residues.

To note about this clone: The same CDR3 arises from other DNA sequences in this sample as well. The chain recombines TRBV28 with TRBJ1-3, with D possibly being TRBD1 (5 bases). CDR1 is MDHEN and CDR2 is SYDVKM in the germline V gene. V dropped 4 bases and J dropped 0 bases, with 13 bases sitting between them. The CDR3 consists of 16 residues. CDR3 sequence reads: CASSSGGATSGNTIYF. Here the CDR3 DNA reads TGTGCCAGCAGTTCTGGCGGGGCCACCTCTGGAAACACCATATATTTT.